This T cell receptor beta chain appears in the sequencing data of a study of OX40 agonist ivuxolimab in advanced cancers. The assay was immunoSEQ multiplex PCR, and TCRdb's table has in-frame clones only and misses some. Seen here are over 95,000 clones, 91% observed once, and the top ten hold approximately 0.32%. CDR3 size: 14 residues. CDR1 is KGHSH, CDR2 LQKENI, per germline. Trimming pared 3 bases from V and 2 bases from J, leaving 10 bases between. The material sequenced was CD4+ or CD8+ T cells sorted from blood, taken in a trial of the OX40 agonist ivuxolimab. The sequence was obtained from an adult with an advanced solid tumor such as melanoma, head and neck, liver or kidney cancer. The rearrangement links TRBV18 to TRBJ2-5; D not resolved. CDR3 bases: TGTGCCAGCTCACCGGACCGGGCGCAAGAGACCCAGTACTTC. Protein: CASSPDRAQETQYF.